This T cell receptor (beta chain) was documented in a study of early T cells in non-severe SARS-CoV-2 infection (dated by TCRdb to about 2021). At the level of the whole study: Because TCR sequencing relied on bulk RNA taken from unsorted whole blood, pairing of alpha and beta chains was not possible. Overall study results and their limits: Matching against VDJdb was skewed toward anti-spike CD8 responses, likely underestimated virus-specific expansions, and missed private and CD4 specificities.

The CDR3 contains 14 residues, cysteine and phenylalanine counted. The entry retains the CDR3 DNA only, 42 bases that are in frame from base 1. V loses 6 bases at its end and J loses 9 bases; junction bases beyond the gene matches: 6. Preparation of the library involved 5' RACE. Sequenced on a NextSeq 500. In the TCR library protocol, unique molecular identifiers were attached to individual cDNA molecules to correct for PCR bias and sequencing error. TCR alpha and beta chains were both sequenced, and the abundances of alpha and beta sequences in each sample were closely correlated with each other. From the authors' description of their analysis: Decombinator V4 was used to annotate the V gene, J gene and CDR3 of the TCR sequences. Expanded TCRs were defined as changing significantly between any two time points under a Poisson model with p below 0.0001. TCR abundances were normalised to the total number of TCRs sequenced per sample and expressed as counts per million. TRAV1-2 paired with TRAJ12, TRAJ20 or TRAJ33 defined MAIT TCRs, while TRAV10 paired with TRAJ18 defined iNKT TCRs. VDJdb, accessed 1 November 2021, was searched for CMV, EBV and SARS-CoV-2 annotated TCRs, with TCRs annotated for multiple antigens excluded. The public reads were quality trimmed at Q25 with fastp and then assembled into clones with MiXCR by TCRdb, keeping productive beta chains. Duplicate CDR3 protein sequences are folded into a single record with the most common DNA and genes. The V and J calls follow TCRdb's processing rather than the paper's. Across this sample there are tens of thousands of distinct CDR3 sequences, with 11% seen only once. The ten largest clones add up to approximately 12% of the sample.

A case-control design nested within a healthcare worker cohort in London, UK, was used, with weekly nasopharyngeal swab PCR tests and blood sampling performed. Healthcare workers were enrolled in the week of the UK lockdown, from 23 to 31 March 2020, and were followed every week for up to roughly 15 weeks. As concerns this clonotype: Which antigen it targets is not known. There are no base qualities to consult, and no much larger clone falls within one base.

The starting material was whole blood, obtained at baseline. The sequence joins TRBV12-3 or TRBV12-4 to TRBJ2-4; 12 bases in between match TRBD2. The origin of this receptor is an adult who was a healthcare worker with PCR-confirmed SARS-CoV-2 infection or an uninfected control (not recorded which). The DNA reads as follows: TGTGCCAGCAGGCCGGGACTAGCGGGTGGCATTCAGTACTTC. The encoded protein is CASRPGLAGGIQYF.